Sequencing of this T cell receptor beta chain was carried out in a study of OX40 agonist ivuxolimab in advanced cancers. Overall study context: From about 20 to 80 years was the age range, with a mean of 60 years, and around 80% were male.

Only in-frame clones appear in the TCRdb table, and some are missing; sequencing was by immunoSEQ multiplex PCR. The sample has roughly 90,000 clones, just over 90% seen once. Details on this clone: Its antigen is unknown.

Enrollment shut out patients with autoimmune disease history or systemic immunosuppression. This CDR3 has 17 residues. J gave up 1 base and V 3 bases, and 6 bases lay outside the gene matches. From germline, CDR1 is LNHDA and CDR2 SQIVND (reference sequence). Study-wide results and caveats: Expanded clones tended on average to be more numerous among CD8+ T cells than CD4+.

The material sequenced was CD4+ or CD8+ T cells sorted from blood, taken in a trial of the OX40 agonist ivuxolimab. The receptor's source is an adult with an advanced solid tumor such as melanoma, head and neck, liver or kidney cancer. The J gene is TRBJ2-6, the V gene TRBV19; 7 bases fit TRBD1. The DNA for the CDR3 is TGTGCCAGTAGTATTGGGACGGGACAGTCTGGGGCCAACGTCCTGACTTTC. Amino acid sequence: CASSIGTGQSGANVLTF.